This note documents a single TCR beta chain sequence. These data are taken from a study of blood T cell repertoires in COVID-19. The V and J ends lost 5 bases and 7 bases, in that order; junction bases with no gene match: 9. Per germline, CDR1 SGHVS and CDR2 FQNEAQ. CDR3 length equals 15 residues. Clones were sequenced by immunoSEQ multiplex PCR, and TCRdb holds only the in-frame ones, with some missing. There are roughly 120,000 clones in the sample; about 88% occur only once, and around 4.6% lies in the top ten. The chain carries TRBV7-8 and TRBJ2-7; 12 bases map to TRBD2. The TCR was taken from a man aged 60 to 69 with COVID-19, enrolled during active disease. The source material was peripheral blood. The CDR3 region is CASSANLAGGWEQYF. The CDR3 DNA is TGTGCCAGCAGCGCGAATCTAGCGGGAGGGTGGGAGCAGTACTTC. Full variable domain (outside the CDR3, taken from reference TRBV7-8 and TRBJ2-7): GAGVSQSPRYKVAKRGQDVALRCDPISGHVSLFWYQQALGQGPEFLTYFQNEAQLDKSGLPSDRFFAERPEGSVSTLKIQRTQQEDSAVYLCASSANLAGGWEQYFGPGTRLTVT.